This T cell receptor beta chain was sequenced during a study of STAT3 mutations in large granular lymphocyte leukemia. Across the whole study: Among longitudinally sequenced T-LGLL patients, roughly half had canonical activating STAT3 mutations detected. Immunosuppressive therapy was given to more than half of T-LGLL patients.

Germline values: CDR1 MNHEY, CDR2 SMNVEV (reference sequence). This CDR3 contains 15 residues. V dropped 6 bases and J dropped 1 base, with 15 bases sitting between them. Here immunoSEQ multiplex PCR was the method, and the copy in TCRdb shows in-frame clones only, minus some. The table includes some 13,000 clones, approximately 85% detected once. Concerning this clone: Its target is not known.

Overall study findings and caveats: After therapy, about 35% of the 18 patients switched clonotypes, all new clones STAT3 wild type. In T-cell large granular lymphocyte leukemia, about half of patients showed multiple immunodominant subclonotypes. Clonal expansion was inferred from samples taken at other timepoints.

The source material was PBMCs. The origin of this receptor is a human donor with T large granular lymphocyte leukemia. Some clones in this sample may be carry-over from other donors' samples. This sequence joins TRBV27 and TRBJ1-1, with a tentative D call TRBD1 (6 bases). The chain's CDR3 is CASSPSGGANTEAFF. CDR3 in DNA: TGTGCCAGCAGCCCCAGTGGGGGGGCGAACACTGAAGCTTTCTTT.